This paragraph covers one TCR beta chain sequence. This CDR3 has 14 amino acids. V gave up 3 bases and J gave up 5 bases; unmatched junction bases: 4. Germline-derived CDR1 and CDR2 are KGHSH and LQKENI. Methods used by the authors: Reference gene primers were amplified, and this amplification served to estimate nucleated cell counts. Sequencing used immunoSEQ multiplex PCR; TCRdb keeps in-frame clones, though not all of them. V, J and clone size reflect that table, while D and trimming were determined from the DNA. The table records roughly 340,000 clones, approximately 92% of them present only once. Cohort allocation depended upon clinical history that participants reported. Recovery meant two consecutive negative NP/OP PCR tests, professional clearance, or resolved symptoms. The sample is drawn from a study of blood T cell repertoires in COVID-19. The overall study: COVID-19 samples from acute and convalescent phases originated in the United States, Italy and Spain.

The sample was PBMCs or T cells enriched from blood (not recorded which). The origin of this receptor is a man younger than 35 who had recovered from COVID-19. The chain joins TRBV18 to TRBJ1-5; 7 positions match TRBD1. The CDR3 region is CASSPDREDQPQHF. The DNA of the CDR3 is TGTGCCAGCTCACCTGACAGGGAGGATCAGCCCCAGCATTTT.